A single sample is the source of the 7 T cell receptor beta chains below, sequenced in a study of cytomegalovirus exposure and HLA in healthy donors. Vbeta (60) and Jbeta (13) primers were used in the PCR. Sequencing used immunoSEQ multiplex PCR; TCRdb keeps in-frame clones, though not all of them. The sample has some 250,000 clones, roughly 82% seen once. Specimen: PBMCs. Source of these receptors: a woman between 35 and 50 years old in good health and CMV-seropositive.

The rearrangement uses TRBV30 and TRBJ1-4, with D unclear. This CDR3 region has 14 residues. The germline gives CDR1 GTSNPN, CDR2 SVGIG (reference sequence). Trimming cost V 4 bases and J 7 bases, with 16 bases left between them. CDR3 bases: TGTGCCTGGAATCTCTATGGAGGTGGTGAAAAACTGTTTTTT. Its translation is CAWNLYGGGEKLFF. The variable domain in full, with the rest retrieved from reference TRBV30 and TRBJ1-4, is SQTIHQWPATLVQPVGSPLSLECTVEGTSNPNLYWYRQAAGRGLQLLFYSVGIGQISSEVPQNLSASRPQDRQFILSSKKLLLSDSGFYLCAWNLYGGGEKLFFGSGTQLSVL.

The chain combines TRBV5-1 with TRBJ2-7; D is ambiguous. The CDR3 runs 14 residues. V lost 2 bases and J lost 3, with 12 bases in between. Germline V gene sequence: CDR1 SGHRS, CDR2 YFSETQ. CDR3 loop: CASSFGQAGYEQYF. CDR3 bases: TGCGCCAGCAGCTTCGGCCAGGCAGGCTACGAGCAGTACTTC.

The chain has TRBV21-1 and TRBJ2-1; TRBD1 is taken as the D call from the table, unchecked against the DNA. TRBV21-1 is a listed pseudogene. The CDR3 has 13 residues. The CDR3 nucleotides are TGTGCCAGCAGCAAAAGGGGGAACGGTGAGCAGTTCTTC. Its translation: CASSKRGNGEQFF.

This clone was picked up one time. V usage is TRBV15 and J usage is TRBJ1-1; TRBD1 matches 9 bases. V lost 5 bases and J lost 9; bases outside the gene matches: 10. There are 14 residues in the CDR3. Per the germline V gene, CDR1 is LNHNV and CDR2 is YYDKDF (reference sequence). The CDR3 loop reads CATSGIGQGRQAFF. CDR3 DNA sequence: TGTGCCACCAGCGGAATAGGACAGGGGAGGCAAGCTTTCTTT. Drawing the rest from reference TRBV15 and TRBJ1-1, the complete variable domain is DAMVIQNPRYQVTQFGKPVTLSCSQTLNHNVMYWYQQKSSQAPKLLFHYYDKDFNNEADTPDNFQSRRPNTSFCFLDIRSPGLGDTAMYLCATSGIGQGRQAFFGQGTRLTVV.

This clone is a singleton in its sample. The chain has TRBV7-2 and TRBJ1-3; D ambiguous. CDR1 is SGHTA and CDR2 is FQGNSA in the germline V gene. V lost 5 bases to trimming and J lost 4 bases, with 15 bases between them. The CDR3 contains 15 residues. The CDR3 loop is CASSLDYGEGNTIYF. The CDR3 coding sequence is TGTGCCAGCAGCCTAGACTACGGGGAGGGAAACACCATATATTTT.

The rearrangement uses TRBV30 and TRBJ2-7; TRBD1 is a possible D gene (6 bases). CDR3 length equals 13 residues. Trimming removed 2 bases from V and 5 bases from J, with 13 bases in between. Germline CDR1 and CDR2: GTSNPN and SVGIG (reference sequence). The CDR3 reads CAWSLTGGHEQYF. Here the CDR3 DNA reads TGTGCCTGGAGTTTGACAGGCGGTCACGAGCAGTACTTC.

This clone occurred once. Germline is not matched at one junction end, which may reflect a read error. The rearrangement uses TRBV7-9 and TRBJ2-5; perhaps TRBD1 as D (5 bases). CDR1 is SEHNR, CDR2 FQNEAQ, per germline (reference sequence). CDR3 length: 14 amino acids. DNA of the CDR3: TGTTCCAGCAGCTTCTTGGACACTCAAGAGACCCAGTACTTC. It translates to CSSSFLDTQETQYF.